This T cell receptor (beta chain) is drawn from a study of OX40 agonist ivuxolimab in advanced cancers. The wider study: Intravenous ivuxolimab at 0.01 to 10 mg/kg was given to patients every 2 weeks. At about 81% male, the cohort had a mean age of about 60 years, ranging from about 23 to 79. Prior anti-PD-1, anti-PD-L1 or anti-CTLA-4 therapy did not bar entry, and about 40% had some.

Findings of the study overall: Both blood CD4+ and CD8+ T cells showed clonal growth by week 6 at 0.1 to 3.0 mg/kg.

V was pared by 5 bases and J by 4 bases, with 4 bases between. Germline CDR1 and CDR2: LNHDA and SQIVND (reference sequence). The CDR3 is 11 residues long. TCRdb's table, derived via immunoSEQ multiplex PCR, lists solely in-frame clones and lacks some. This sample carries around 67,000 clones, about 86% of them seen once, and the ten largest clones take less than 2.5%. Worth noting for this clone: Its antigen is currently unknown.

This clonotype originated in an adult with an advanced solid tumor such as melanoma, head and neck, liver or kidney cancer. The V call is TRBV19, the J call TRBJ2-3; D gene unclear. The sequenced sample was CD4+ or CD8+ T cells sorted from blood, obtained in a trial of the OX40 agonist ivuxolimab. CDR3 residues: CASSSADTQYF. The CDR3 nucleotides read TGTGCCAGTAGTTCGGCAGATACGCAGTATTTT. Full variable domain (rest looked up from reference TRBV19 and TRBJ2-3): DGGITQSPKYLFRKEGQNVTLSCEQNLNHDAMYWYRQDPGQGLRLIYYSQIVNDFQKGDIAEGYSVSREKKESFPLTVTSAQKNPTAFYLCASSSADTQYFGPGTRLTVL.